The sample holds one count of the clone carrying this TCR beta chain. Deletions cut 5 bases from V and 5 bases from J, with 21 bases between. The CDR3 has 16 residues. Germline CDR1 is SGHVS and CDR2 is FQNEAQ. In the source study's methods: Estimated nucleated cell counts came from reference gene primer amplification. Repertoires were generated with immunoSEQ multiplex PCR, while TCRdb's copy carries only in-frame clones and drops some. The DNA gave D and trimming, while V, J and clone size come from that table. The table has tens of thousands of clones, 75% to 95% seen once. This sample was included in a study of blood T cell repertoires in COVID-19. The overall study: Italy, Spain and the United States were the sources of the convalescent and acute COVID-19 samples. T cells, B-cell-depleted T cells, or PBMCs supplied cDNA or gDNA.

This clonotype was sampled from a man in his fifties or sixties with active COVID-19. Input material: peripheral blood. The rearrangement uses TRBV7-8 and TRBJ1-1; D gene ambiguous. This CDR3 reads CASSQTIAGRGTEAFF. The DNA for the CDR3 is TGTGCCAGCAGCCAGACCATTGCGGGGAGAGGGACTGAAGCTTTCTTT.